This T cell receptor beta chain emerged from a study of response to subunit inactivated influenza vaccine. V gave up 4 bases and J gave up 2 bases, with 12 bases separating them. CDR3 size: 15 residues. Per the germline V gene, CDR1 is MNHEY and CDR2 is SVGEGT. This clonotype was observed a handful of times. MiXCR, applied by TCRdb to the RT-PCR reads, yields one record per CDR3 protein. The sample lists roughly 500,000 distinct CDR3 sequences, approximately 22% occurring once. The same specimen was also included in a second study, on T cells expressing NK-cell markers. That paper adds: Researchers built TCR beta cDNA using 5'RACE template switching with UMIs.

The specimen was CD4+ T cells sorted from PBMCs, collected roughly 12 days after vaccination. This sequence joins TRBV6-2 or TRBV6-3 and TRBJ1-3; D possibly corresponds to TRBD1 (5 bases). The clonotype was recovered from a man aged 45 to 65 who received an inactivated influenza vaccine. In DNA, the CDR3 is TGTGCCAGCAGTTCCGGGACGGCCACTGGAAACACCATATATTTT. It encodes CASSSGTATGNTIYF.